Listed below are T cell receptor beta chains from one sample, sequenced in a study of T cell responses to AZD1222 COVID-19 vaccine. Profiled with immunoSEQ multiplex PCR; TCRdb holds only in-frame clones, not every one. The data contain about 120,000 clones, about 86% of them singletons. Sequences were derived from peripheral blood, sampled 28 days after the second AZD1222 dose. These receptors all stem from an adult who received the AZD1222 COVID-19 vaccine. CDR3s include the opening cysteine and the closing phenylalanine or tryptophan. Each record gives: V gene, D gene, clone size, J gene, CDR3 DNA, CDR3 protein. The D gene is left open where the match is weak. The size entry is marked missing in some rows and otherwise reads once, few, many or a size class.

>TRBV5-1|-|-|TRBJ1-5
TGCGCCAGCAGCTTGGACGGCAGGCAAACTCAGCCCCAGCATTTT
CASSLDGRQTQPQHF
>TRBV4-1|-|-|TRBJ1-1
TGCGCCAGCAGCCAACAGGGACGGTTGAACACTGAAGCTTTCTTT
CASSQQGRLNTEAFF
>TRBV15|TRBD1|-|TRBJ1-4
TGTGCCACCAGCAGGGCCGGGACAGGGGGAGAAAAACTGTTTTTT
CATSRAGTGGEKLFF
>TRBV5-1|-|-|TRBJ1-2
TGCGCCAGCAGCTCACTTCCCGATAGCTATGGCTACACCTTC
CASSSLPDSYGYTF
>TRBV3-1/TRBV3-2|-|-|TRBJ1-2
TGTGCCAGCAGCCAAGGCAGATATGGCTACACCTTC
CASSQGRYGYTF
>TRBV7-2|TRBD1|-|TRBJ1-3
TGTGCCAGCAGCTTAGTAGGACAGGGATACTCTGGAAACACCATATATTTT
CASSLVGQGYSGNTIYF
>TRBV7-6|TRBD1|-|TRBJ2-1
TGTGCCAGCAGCCTCGGACAGGACTTCTACAATGAGCAGTTCTTC
CASSLGQDFYNEQFF
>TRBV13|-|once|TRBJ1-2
TGTGCCAGCAGCTTAGGAGGGCGGGTTGGCTACACCTTC
CASSLGGRVGYTF
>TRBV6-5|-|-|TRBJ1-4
TGTGCCAGCAGTTACTCGGGTGAAAAACTGTTTTTT
CASSYSGEKLFF
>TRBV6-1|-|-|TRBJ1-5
TGTGCCAGCAGTGATTCGACAGTCGATAGCAATCAGCCCCAGCATTTT
CASSDSTVDSNQPQHF
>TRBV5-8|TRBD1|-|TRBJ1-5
TGTGCCAGCAGCCAAAAACAGGGGGGGAATCAGCCCCAGCATTTT
CASSQKQGGNQPQHF
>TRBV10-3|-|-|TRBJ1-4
TGTGCCATCAGTGATGCAGGGCCCAATGAAAAACTGTTTTTT
CAISDAGPNEKLFF
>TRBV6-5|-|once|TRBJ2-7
TGTGCCAGCAGTTACAGACTGTTCTACGAGCAGTACTTC
CASSYRLFYEQYF
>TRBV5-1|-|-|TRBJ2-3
TGCGCCAGCAGCTTGGGTAGGGGGACAGATACGCAGTATTTT
CASSLGRGTDTQYF
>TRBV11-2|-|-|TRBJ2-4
TGTGCCAGCAGCCACAGGGACCCCAAAAACATTCAGTACTTC
CASSHRDPKNIQYF
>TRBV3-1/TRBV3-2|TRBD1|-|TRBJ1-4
TGTGCCAGCAGCCACCTGACAGGGCTTGATGAAAAACTGTTTTTT
CASSHLTGLDEKLFF
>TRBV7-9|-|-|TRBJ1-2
TGTGCCAGCAGCCCCTTGGACGGAGGAGTCTATGGCTACACCTTC
CASSPLDGGVYGYTF
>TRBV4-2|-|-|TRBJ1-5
TGTGCCAGCAGCCAAGCATCAGGGATGGGCAATCAGCCCCAGCATTTT
CASSQASGMGNQPQHF
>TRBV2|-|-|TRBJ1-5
TGTGCCAGCAGTATGAATAGCAATCAGCCCCAGCATTTT
CASSMNSNQPQHF
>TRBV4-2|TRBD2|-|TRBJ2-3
TGTGCCAGCAGCCAAGTGACTAGCAGCCCCGCAGATACGCAGTATTTT
CASSQVTSSPADTQYF
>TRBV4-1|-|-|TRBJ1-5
TGCGCCAGCAGGCAACAGGGTTGGAATCAGCCCCAGCATTTT
CASRQQGWNQPQHF
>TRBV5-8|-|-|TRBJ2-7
TGTGCCAGCAGCTTGGTGATCAGGGCCTACGAGCAGTACTTC
CASSLVIRAYEQYF
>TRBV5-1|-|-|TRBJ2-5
TGCGCCAGCAGCTTGGAGGGACTCCAAGAGACCCAGTACTTC
CASSLEGLQETQYF
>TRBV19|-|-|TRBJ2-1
TGTGCCAGTAGTACAGGAGTATCTAGCTCCTACAATGAGCAGTTCTTC
CASSTGVSSSYNEQFF
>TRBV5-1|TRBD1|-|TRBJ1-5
TGCGCCAGCAGAACGGCCGGGACAGGGCTAGATCAGCCCCAGCATTTT
CASRTAGTGLDQPQHF
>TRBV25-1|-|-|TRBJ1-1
TGTGCCAGCAGTGAATATGGGGAGGTCGCTGAAGCTTTCTTT
CASSEYGEVAEAFF
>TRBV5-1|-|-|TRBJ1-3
TGCGCCAGCAGCTTGGATGCCGGGGCGGGAAACACCATATATTTT
CASSLDAGAGNTIYF
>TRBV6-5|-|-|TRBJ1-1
TGTGCCAGCAGTTACTCGAAGGATTGGACTGAAGCTTTCTTT
CASSYSKDWTEAFF
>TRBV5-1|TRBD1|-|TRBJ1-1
TGCGCCAGCGGACAGGGGGGTAACACTGAAGCTTTCTTT
CASGQGGNTEAFF
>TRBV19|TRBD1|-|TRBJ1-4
TGTGCCAGTAGTTCGACAGGGACGGCTAGTGAAAAACTGTTTTTT
CASSSTGTASEKLFF
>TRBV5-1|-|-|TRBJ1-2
TGCGCCAGCAGCTTGGCCTTTGACAGCTCCTATGGCTACACCTTC
CASSLAFDSSYGYTF
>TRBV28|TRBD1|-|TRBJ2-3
TGTGCCAGCAGGGGACAGGGGGCGATGAGTGGTATCGATACGCAGTATTTT
CASRGQGAMSGIDTQYF
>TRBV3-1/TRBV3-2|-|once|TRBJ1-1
TGTGCCAGCAGCCGGGAAGGACAGGAAGCTTTCTTT
CASSREGQEAFF
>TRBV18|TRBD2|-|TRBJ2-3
TGTGCCAGCTCACCCTATAGCGGGAACACAGATACGCAGTATTTT
CASSPYSGNTDTQYF
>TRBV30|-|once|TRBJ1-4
TGTGCCTGGAGCCTAAGCGGGGGGCGGTTTGAAAAACTGTTTTTT
CAWSLSGGRFEKLFF
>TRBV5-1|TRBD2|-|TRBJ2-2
TGCGCCAGCAGCTTGACTAGCGGGGGGGCCGGGGAGCTGTTTTTT
CASSLTSGGAGELFF
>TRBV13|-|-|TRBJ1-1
TGTGCCAGCCGCCGGGGAGGTGTAAGAATGAACACTGAAGCTTTCTTT
CASRRGGVRMNTEAFF
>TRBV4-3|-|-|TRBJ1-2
TGCGCCAGCAGCCAAGTCGGAAATGGGGCCGGCTACACCTTC
CASSQVGNGAGYTF
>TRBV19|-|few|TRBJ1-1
TGTGCCAGTAGTATAAGCGGGGTTGGGGACACTGAAGCTTTCTTT
CASSISGVGDTEAFF
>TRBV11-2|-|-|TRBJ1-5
TGTGCCAGCAGCTTAGACAGGGGTGGAAATCAGCCCCAGCATTTT
CASSLDRGGNQPQHF
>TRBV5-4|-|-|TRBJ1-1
TGTGCCAGCAGCCAACCACAGGGAGCATGGACTGAAGCTTTCTTT
CASSQPQGAWTEAFF
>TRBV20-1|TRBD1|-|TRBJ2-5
TGCAGTGCTAGTCGGGGACAGGGCGTGGAGGAGACCCAGTACTTC
CSASRGQGVEETQYF
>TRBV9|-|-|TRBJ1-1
TGTGCCAGCAGCACCCGCTGGGGTGCTGAAGCTTTCTTT
CASSTRWGAEAFF
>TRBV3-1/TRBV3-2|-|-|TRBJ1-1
TGTGCCAGCAGCCAAGGGTATGGAACGAACCTGGGGGCTTTCTTT
CASSQGYGTNLGAFF
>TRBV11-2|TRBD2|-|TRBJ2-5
TGTGCCAGCAGCTTAGCGGCTAGCGGGGTTTGGGAGACCCAGTACTTC
CASSLAASGVWETQYF
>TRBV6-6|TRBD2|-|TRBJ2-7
TGTGCCAGCAGTGACCGACGGGGGGGAACCTACGAGCAGTACTTC
CASSDRRGGTYEQYF
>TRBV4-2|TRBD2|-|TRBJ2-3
TGTGCCAGCAGCCAAGTGCGGGGGGGCCCCCTCGGTACGCAGTATTTT
CASSQVRGGPLGTQYF
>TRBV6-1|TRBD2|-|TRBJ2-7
TGTGCCAGCAGTGGGCTAGCGGGGGGTTTCTCCTACGAGCAGTACTTC
CASSGLAGGFSYEQYF
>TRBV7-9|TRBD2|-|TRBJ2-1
TGTGCCAGCAGCCCACCGGGGGGTAGTTACAATGAGCAGTTCTTC
CASSPPGGSYNEQFF
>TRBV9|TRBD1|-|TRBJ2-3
TGTGCCAGCAGCGTCGGAGACAGGGTGGGCACAGATACGCAGTATTTT
CASSVGDRVGTDTQYF
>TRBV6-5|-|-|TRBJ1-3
TGTGCCAGCAGGAGAACAGGGTTTTCTGGAAACACCATATATTTT
CASRRTGFSGNTIYF
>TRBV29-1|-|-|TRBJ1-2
TGCAGCGTTGAAGTTATGGGGGGCCGGAACTATGGCTACACCTTC
CSVEVMGGRNYGYTF
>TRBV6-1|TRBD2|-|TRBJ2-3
TGTGCCAGCAGTGTAAAGAGCGGGGGGGCCAAGGATACGCAGTATTTT
CASSVKSGGAKDTQYF